The rows below give T cell receptor beta chains drawn from one sample of a study of blood T cell repertoires in COVID-19. Here immunoSEQ multiplex PCR was the method, and the copy in TCRdb shows in-frame clones only, minus some. The profile shows 30,000 to 35,000 clones, roughly 90% of them singletons. Source material: peripheral blood. These receptor sequences come from a woman in her thirties or forties with active or convalescent COVID-19. CDR3s include the opening cysteine and the closing phenylalanine or tryptophan. D genes are given only for firm matches. Clone size appears in some rows only: once, few, many, or a class for an expanded clone.

D: .; J: TRBJ1-1; V: TRBV6-5; size: .; CDR3: CASSYSSLMVNTEAFF; DNA: TGTGCCAGCAGTTACTCGTCGCTAATGGTGAACACTGAAGCTTTCTTT
D: .; J: TRBJ1-4; V: TRBV19; size: few; CDR3: CASSRLATNEKLFF; DNA: TGTGCCAGTAGTCGCCTGGCCACTAATGAAAAACTGTTTTTT
D: .; J: TRBJ2-3; V: TRBV6-5; size: .; CDR3: CASTRGDTQYF; DNA: TGTGCCAGCACCAGGGGTGATACGCAGTATTTT
D: .; J: TRBJ2-2; V: TRBV28; size: few; CDR3: CASRFRASGNTGELFF; DNA: TGTGCCAGCAGATTCAGGGCCTCAGGGAACACCGGGGAGCTGTTTTTT
D: TRBD1; J: TRBJ1-2; V: TRBV5-5; size: .; CDR3: CASSLEGQGSGYTF; DNA: TGTGCCAGCAGCTTGGAGGGACAGGGGTCAGGCTACACCTTC
D: .; J: TRBJ2-3; V: TRBV12-5; size: .; CDR3: CASGFSDTQYF; DNA: TGTGCTAGTGGTTTTTCGGATACGCAGTATTTT
D: .; J: TRBJ1-5; V: TRBV19; size: few; CDR3: CASSMSNSNQPQHF; DNA: TGTGCCAGTAGTATGAGTAATAGCAATCAGCCCCAGCATTTT
D: .; J: TRBJ1-1; V: TRBV7-3; size: .; CDR3: CASSPHGSWGRTEAFF; DNA: TGTGCCAGCAGCCCGCACGGGAGCTGGGGGAGGACTGAAGCTTTCTTT
D: TRBD1; J: TRBJ1-4; V: TRBV18; size: .; CDR3: CASSPGTGGPINEKLFF; DNA: TGTGCCAGCTCACCCGGGACAGGGGGCCCGATTAATGAAAAACTGTTTTTT
D: TRBD2; J: TRBJ2-3; V: TRBV4-2; size: .; CDR3: CASSQDWLAGGLNSADTQYF; DNA: TGTGCCAGCAGCCAAGATTGGCTAGCGGGGGGCCTTAATAGCGCAGATACGCAGTATTTT
D: .; J: TRBJ1-1; V: TRBV28; size: .; CDR3: CASSLSLNTEAFF; DNA: TGTGCCAGCAGTTTATCTTTGAACACTGAAGCTTTCTTT
D: TRBD1; J: TRBJ1-5; V: TRBV6-2/TRBV6-3; size: once; CDR3: CASSFTSGQSSNQPQHF; DNA: TGTGCCAGCAGTTTTACCTCGGGACAGTCTAGCAATCAGCCCCAGCATTTT
D: .; J: TRBJ1-1; V: TRBV6-5; size: .; CDR3: CASSYLQGNPEAFF; DNA: TGTGCCAGCAGTTATTTACAGGGCAATCCTGAAGCTTTCTTT
D: TRBD2; J: TRBJ2-5; V: TRBV7-3; size: .; CDR3: CASSTLAGAWETQYF; DNA: TGTGCCAGCAGCACACTAGCGGGGGCTTGGGAGACCCAGTACTTC
D: TRBD1; J: TRBJ1-5; V: TRBV5-6; size: once; CDR3: CASSFVGTGDQPQHF; DNA: TGTGCCAGCAGCTTTGTAGGGACAGGGGATCAGCCCCAGCATTTT
D: .; J: TRBJ1-4; V: TRBV6-5; size: .; CDR3: CASKSGRGGEKLFF; DNA: TGTGCCAGCAAAAGCGGCAGGGGAGGGGAAAAACTGTTTTTT
D: .; J: TRBJ2-7; V: TRBV4-3; size: .; CDR3: CASSQEGRGSYEQYF; DNA: TGCGCCAGCAGCCAAGAGGGTAGGGGCTCCTACGAGCAGTACTTC
D: .; J: TRBJ1-5; V: TRBV6-5; size: .; CDR3: CASSPRTGRNQPQHF; DNA: TGTGCCAGCAGTCCCAGGACTGGCCGCAATCAGCCCCAGCATTTT
D: TRBD1; J: TRBJ1-2; V: TRBV28; size: .; CDR3: CASSPPRGLIYGYTF; DNA: TGTGCCAGCAGTCCCCCGAGGGGGCTAATCTATGGCTACACCTTC
D: .; J: TRBJ2-7; V: TRBV19; size: .; CDR3: CASSQGYEQYF; DNA: TGTGCCAGTAGTCAGGGCTACGAGCAGTACTTC
D: .; J: TRBJ1-6; V: TRBV28; size: .; CDR3: CASSSPPFPLHF; DNA: TGTGCCAGCAGTTCCCCCCCCTTCCCCCTCCACTTT
D: .; J: TRBJ2-3; V: TRBV5-1; size: .; CDR3: CASSQQGPPNTQYF; DNA: TGCGCCAGCAGCCAGCAGGGTCCCCCAAATACGCAGTATTTT
D: .; J: TRBJ2-3; V: TRBV9; size: .; CDR3: CASSVSGGSTDTQYF; DNA: TGTGCCAGCAGCGTATCGGGCGGGAGCACAGATACGCAGTATTTT
D: .; J: TRBJ2-7; V: TRBV11-3; size: .; CDR3: CASSLEEDDEQYF; DNA: TGTGCCAGCAGCTTAGAGGAGGACGACGAGCAGTACTTC
D: .; J: TRBJ1-6; V: TRBV5-6; size: .; CDR3: CASSFQYSPLHF; DNA: TGTGCCAGCAGCTTCCAGTATTCACCCCTCCACTTT
D: .; J: TRBJ2-1; V: TRBV5-4; size: once; CDR3: CASSLVTDRDNEQFF; DNA: TGTGCCAGCAGCTTGGTTACAGACAGAGACAATGAGCAGTTCTTC
D: TRBD2; J: TRBJ2-3; V: TRBV19; size: .; CDR3: CASSPRLAVSTDTQYF; DNA: TGTGCCAGTAGTCCCCGACTAGCGGTTAGCACAGATACGCAGTATTTT
D: .; J: TRBJ2-7; V: TRBV1; size: .; CDR3: CTSSQGLAGVYEQYF; DNA: TGCACCAGCAGCCAAGGGCTAGCGGGGGTCTACGAGCAGTACTTC
D: TRBD2; J: TRBJ2-1; V: TRBV19; size: .; CDR3: CASSIVLAGLISSSYNEQFF; DNA: TGTGCCAGTAGTATCGTACTAGCGGGACTGATTAGCAGCTCCTACAATGAGCAGTTCTTC
D: .; J: TRBJ1-1; V: TRBV19; size: .; CDR3: CASIPGGGRSEAFF; DNA: TGTGCCAGTATCCCCGGCGGGGGCAGGTCTGAAGCTTTCTTT
D: .; J: TRBJ1-1; V: TRBV30; size: .; CDR3: CAWTLNTEAFF; DNA: TGTGCCTGGACCCTTAACACTGAAGCTTTCTTT
D: .; J: TRBJ2-6; V: TRBV10-3; size: .; CDR3: CAISESVTAGANVLTF; DNA: TGTGCCATCAGTGAGTCGGTTACAGCTGGGGCCAACGTCCTGACTTTC
D: TRBD1; J: TRBJ1-4; V: TRBV28; size: .; CDR3: CASSLPRQGREKLFF; DNA: TGTGCCAGCAGTTTACCCAGACAGGGGCGGGAAAAACTGTTTTTT
D: .; J: TRBJ1-3; V: TRBV2; size: .; CDR3: CASRAGDYSGPGNTIYF; DNA: TGTGCCAGCAGGGCAGGGGACTATTCAGGACCTGGAAACACCATATATTTT
D: TRBD2; J: TRBJ2-1; V: TRBV27; size: once; CDR3: CASSYLREEDEQFF; DNA: TGTGCCAGCAGTTATTTGCGGGAGGAGGATGAGCAGTTCTTC
D: .; J: TRBJ1-1; V: TRBV20-1; size: .; CDR3: CSASPVSNTEAFF; DNA: TGCAGTGCTAGTCCCGTCTCGAACACTGAAGCTTTCTTT
D: TRBD1; J: TRBJ2-3; V: TRBV7-2; size: .; CDR3: CASSQDRGLTDTQYF; DNA: TGTGCCAGCAGCCAAGACAGGGGGCTAACAGATACGCAGTATTTT
D: .; J: TRBJ1-5; V: TRBV10-3; size: .; CDR3: CAIGLDSNQPQHF; DNA: TGTGCCATCGGACTCGATAGCAATCAGCCCCAGCATTTT
D: .; J: TRBJ2-1; V: TRBV9; size: .; CDR3: CASSVGPGTSSYNEQFF; DNA: TGTGCCAGCAGCGTAGGACCAGGGACAAGCTCCTACAATGAGCAGTTCTTC
D: TRBD1; J: TRBJ2-5; V: TRBV10-1; size: .; CDR3: CASSTRDSQETQYF; DNA: TGCGCCAGTAGTACCCGGGACAGCCAAGAGACCCAGTACTTC
D: TRBD2; J: TRBJ2-3; V: TRBV5-4; size: .; CDR3: CASSLLERGADTQYF; DNA: TGTGCCAGCAGCTTGTTAGAGCGGGGTGCAGATACGCAGTATTTT
D: .; J: TRBJ1-1; V: TRBV19; size: .; CDR3: CASWVGAEAFF; DNA: TGTGCCAGTTGGGTGGGCGCTGAAGCTTTCTTT
D: .; J: TRBJ1-2; V: TRBV5-6; size: .; CDR3: CASSLGPRGDGYTF; DNA: TGTGCCAGCAGCTTGGGACCACGGGGGGATGGCTACACCTTC
D: TRBD1; J: TRBJ2-2; V: TRBV4-3; size: .; CDR3: CASSHTGTVNTGELFF; DNA: TGCGCCAGCAGCCATACTGGGACAGTGAACACCGGGGAGCTGTTTTTT
D: .; J: TRBJ1-2; V: TRBV25-1; size: .; CDR3: CASTTGGLYGYTF; DNA: TGTGCCAGCACGACGGGGGGGCTCTATGGCTACACCTTC
D: TRBD2; J: TRBJ2-5; V: TRBV7-3; size: .; CDR3: CASSQGTSGETQYF; DNA: TGTGCCAGCAGCCAAGGGACTAGCGGAGAGACCCAGTACTTC
D: .; J: TRBJ1-3; V: TRBV28; size: once; CDR3: CASSSTRAIYF; DNA: TGTGCCAGCAGCTCAACCAGGGCCATATATTTT
D: .; J: TRBJ1-2; V: TRBV5-1; size: .; CDR3: CASSLVPLLDIVGTQHYGYTF; DNA: TGCGCCAGCAGCTTGGTGCCCCTACTCGACATTGTCGGAACACAACACTATGGCTACACCTTC